The 29 T cell receptor beta chains given below trace back to one sample, sequenced in a study of T cell repertoires in cytomegalovirus infection. Their specific antigens are unknown. MiXCR, run by TCRdb on the reads, gives a single entry per CDR3 protein. The profile shows about 480,000 distinct CDR3 sequences, roughly a third of them singletons. Sequencing was performed on cultured PBMCs, taken from culture after CMV antigen stimulation. The receptors come from a human donor in good health (CMV status not recorded). Some clones in this sample may be carry-over from other donors' samples.

The V call is TRBV14, the J call TRBJ2-2, with a tentative D call TRBD1 (6 bases). The CDR3 is 17 amino acids. Deletions cut 4 bases from V and 3 bases from J, with 18 bases between. CDR1 and CDR2 from the germline V gene are SGHDN and FVKESK. The CDR3 region is CASSRLSSGVYTGELFF. The CDR3 coding sequence is TGTGCCAGCAGCCGCTTGAGCTCAGGGGTGTACACCGGGGAGCTGTTTTTT. The entire variable domain, with the rest obtained from reference TRBV14 and TRBJ2-2, is as follows: EAGVTQFPSHSVIEKGQTVTLRCDPISGHDNLYWYRRVMGKEIKFLLHFVKESKQDESGMPNNRFLAERTGGTYSTLKVQPAELEDSGVYFCASSRLSSGVYTGELFFGEGSRLTVL.

This clonotype was found once. The gene calls are TRBV28 and TRBJ2-5; weak D call: TRBD1 (6 bases). This CDR3 is 14 amino acids long. Trimming took off 4 bases at V and 1 base at J, with 10 bases between the two ends. CDR1 and CDR2 from the germline V gene are MDHEN and SYDVKM. Here the CDR3 reads CASSSGTPQETQYF. DNA of the CDR3: TGTGCCAGCAGTTCCGGGACACCCCAAGAGACCCAGTACTTC.

This clonotype has ten or more counts. The chain joins TRBV7-8 to TRBJ1-5; 7 bases are shared with TRBD1. From germline, CDR1 is SGHVS and CDR2 FQNEAQ. V trimming: 5 bases; J trimming: 0 bases; junction bases outside the gene matches: 4. This CDR3 comprises 15 residues. The CDR3: CASSRDSYSNQPQHF. CDR3 nucleotide sequence: TGTGCCAGCAGCCGGGACAGTTATAGCAATCAGCCCCAGCATTTT.

This chain links TRBV20-1 with TRBJ2-1, with D possibly TRBD2 on 5 matching bases. V gave up 3 bases and J gave up 6 bases, with 9 bases separating them. The CDR3 sequence is 12 residues long. The germline V gene encodes CDR1 DFQATT and CDR2 SNEGSKA (reference sequence). The CDR3 sequence: CSARGVPNEQFF. In nucleotides, the CDR3 is TGCAGTGCTAGGGGAGTACCCAATGAGCAGTTCTTC.

This clonotype was counted a few times. This chain links TRBV7-2 with TRBJ2-1; D assignment may be TRBD1 or TRBD2 (5 bases each). V lost 4 bases, J lost 15 bases, and 16 bases lay in between. Germline loops: CDR1 SGHTA, CDR2 FQGNSA. This CDR3 spans 12 amino acids. The DNA of the CDR3 is TGTGCCAGCAGCTCATCGTGGGACGTGGCGTTCTTC. It encodes CASSSSWDVAFF. Full variable domain (rest looked up from reference TRBV7-2 and TRBJ2-1): GAGVSQSPSNKVTEKGKDVELRCDPISGHTALYWYRQSLGQGLEFLIYFQGNSAPDKSGLPSDRFSAERTGGSVSTLTIQRTQQEDSAVYLCASSSSWDVAFFGPGTRLTVL.

This clonotype was seen repeatedly, ten times or more. The chain uses TRBV7-9 and TRBJ1-1; D gene uncertain. CDR3 length: 14 residues. Per germline, CDR1 SEHNR and CDR2 FQNEAQ (reference sequence). Trimming took 5 bases from V and 0 from J, leaving 10 bases between them. The CDR3 protein is CASSAGRMNTEAFF. The CDR3 DNA is TGTGCCAGCAGCGCGGGGAGGATGAACACTGAAGCTTTCTTT. Filled out from reference TRBV7-9 and TRBJ1-1, the complete variable domain reads DTGVSQNPRHKITKRGQNVTFRCDPISEHNRLYWYRQTLGQGPEFLTYFQNEAQLEKSRLLSDRFSAERPKGSFSTLEIQRTEQGDSAMYLCASSAGRMNTEAFFGQGTRLTVV.

V usage is TRBV12-3 or TRBV12-4 and J usage is TRBJ1-1, with TRBD1 matching 7 bases. With 6 bases clipped from V and 6 bases from J, the junction kept 10 bases outside the gene matches. The CDR3 contains 14 residues. The CDR3 nucleotides are TGTGCCAGCAGCGCCGGGACAGCCGATTCTGAAGCTTTCTTT. The encoded protein is CASSAGTADSEAFF.

A few counts support this clonotype. V and J are TRBV7-4 and TRBJ2-1; D may match TRBD1 or TRBD2 (7 bases each). Trimming cost V 5 bases and J 12 bases, with 14 bases left between them. Germline V gene lookup returns CDR1 SGHVT and CDR2 SQSDAQ. The CDR3 spans 12 residues. CDR3 sequence: CASSHDREGQFF. The CDR3 DNA is TGTGCCAGCAGCCATGACAGGGAGGGGCAGTTCTTC.

V is TRBV27 and J is TRBJ1-2, with TRBD1 matching 7 bases. After removal of 6 bases from V and 3 bases from J, the junction contained 7 bases not matched to a gene. Germline loops: CDR1 MNHEY, CDR2 SMNVEV (reference sequence). The CDR3 contains 14 residues. The CDR3 DNA sequence: TGTGCCAGCAGCCGACGACAGGGCTACTATGGCTACACCTTC. As protein: CASSRRQGYYGYTF.

The rearrangement links TRBV6-2 or TRBV6-3 to TRBJ2-7; 15 bases match TRBD2. The CDR3 runs 15 residues. Germline CDR1 MNHEY, CDR2 SVGEGT. V was pared by 5 bases and J by 5 bases, with 4 bases of the junction left unmatched. CDR3 bases: TGTGCCAGCAGTGCCGGGACTAGCGGGAGGAACGAGCAGTACGTC. Translating gives CASSAGTSGRNEQYV.

V and J are TRBV6-2 or TRBV6-3 and TRBJ1-2; TRBD1 is a possible D gene (5 bases). Trimming left V 7 bases short and J 4 bases short, with 13 bases between. CDR3 length: 13 residues. Germline CDR1 MNHEY, CDR2 SVGEGT. Written as DNA, the CDR3 is TGTGCCAGCAACGGAGACAGTCCCTATGGCTACACCTTC. It translates to CASNGDSPYGYTF.

The V call is TRBV19, the J call TRBJ1-6; 7 nucleotides align to TRBD1. This CDR3 has 15 amino acids. The V and J ends lost 3 bases and 7 bases, in that order; junction bases with no gene match: 6. Germline CDR1 is LNHDA and CDR2 is SQIVND (reference sequence). The CDR3 DNA is TGTGCCAGTAGTATCTACGGGACAGAAAATTCACCCCTCCACTTT. It encodes CASSIYGTENSPLHF.

J is TRBJ2-5 and V is TRBV24-1; no clear D gene. CDR1 is KGHDR and CDR2 is SFDVKD in the germline V gene. The CDR3 is 13 amino acids. V was shortened by 4 bases and J by 0 bases, with 5 bases between the two germline ends. CDR3 sequence reads: CATSDAYQETQYF. CDR3 DNA: TGTGCCACCAGTGACGCTTACCAAGAGACCCAGTACTTC.

This clonotype has ten or more counts. The chain links TRBV7-2 to TRBJ1-3; D unresolved. Germline CDR1 and CDR2: SGHTA and FQGNSA. The ends were cut back, 4 bases at V and 4 bases at J, with 8 bases in the middle. The CDR3 is made up of 13 amino acids. The CDR3 DNA is TGTGCCAGCAGCTCAGAGGAGGGAAACACCATATATTTT. Translated, it gives CASSSEEGNTIYF.

The gene calls are TRBV6-6 and TRBJ2-1, with 9 bases fitting TRBD2. Germline CDR1 and CDR2: MNHNY and SVGAGI (reference sequence). Trimming cost V 5 bases and J 7 bases; bases outside gene matches: 6. CDR3 length equals 14 residues. The CDR3: CASSPTSGINEQFF. The CDR3 nucleotides read TGTGCCAGCAGTCCGACTAGCGGCATTAATGAGCAGTTCTTC.

This sequence joins TRBV12-5 and TRBJ2-1; 8 bases match TRBD2. With 2 bases clipped from V and 4 bases from J, the junction kept 10 bases outside the gene matches. This CDR3 comprises 17 residues. Germline assignment: CDR1 LGHNT and CDR2 FRNRAP. For the CDR3, the DNA is TGTGCTAGTGGTTTGTTTTCGGGAGGGTATAGTTACAATGAGCAGTTCTTC. Translating it yields CASGLFSGGYSYNEQFF.

The chain couples TRBV6-6 to TRBJ1-5, with D possibly TRBD1 on 5 matching bases. Germline-derived CDR1 and CDR2 are MNHNY and SVGAGI (reference sequence). This CDR3 is 16 amino acids long. The V end lost 0 bases, the J end lost 1 base, and 10 bases lay between the germline ends. The CDR3 loop is CASSYSNGGSNQPQHF. CDR3 sequence (DNA): TGTGCCAGCAGTTACTCGAATGGGGGAAGCAATCAGCCCCAGCATTTT.

J is TRBJ2-2 and V is TRBV9; D may match TRBD1 or TRBD2 (5 bases each). The CDR3 is 15 amino acids. Germline lookup yields CDR1 SGDLS and CDR2 YYNGEE. The ends were cut back, 2 bases at V and 5 bases at J, with 13 bases in the middle. In nucleotides, the CDR3 is TGTGCCAGCAGCGTTAGGGAGAGGGGAACCGGGGAGCTGTTTTTT. Translating gives CASSVRERGTGELFF.

This chain joins TRBV7-3 and TRBJ2-7; maybe TRBD2 (6 bases). Trimming took off 0 bases at V and 6 bases at J, with 9 bases between the two ends. Germline values: CDR1 SGHTA, CDR2 FQGTGA. This CDR3 contains 13 residues. The CDR3 coding sequence is TGTGCCAGCAGCTTAACGCGGGGTACCGAGCAGTACTTC. Its protein product is CASSLTRGTEQYF.

The genes are TRBV7-2 and TRBJ2-7, with 8 bases that match TRBD2. Germline V gives CDR1 SGHTA, CDR2 FQGNSA. Germline trimming cut 2 bases from V and 2 bases from J; bases unmatched to any gene: 8. This CDR3 is 16 amino acids long. The CDR3 loop reads CASSLNPTSGTYEQYV. The CDR3 DNA reads as TGTGCCAGCAGCTTAAATCCAACTAGCGGAACCTACGAGCAGTACGTC.

The gene calls are TRBV4-3 and TRBJ1-5, with a weak D call TRBD1 (5 bases). Trimming took 0 bases from V and 6 from J, leaving 12 bases between them. Germline V gene lookup returns CDR1 LGHNA and CDR2 YSLEER. The CDR3 covers 15 residues. CDR3 loop: CASSQDPSGSQPQHF. The CDR3 DNA follows: TGCGCCAGCAGCCAAGATCCGTCAGGGTCTCAGCCCCAGCATTTT.

This chain connects TRBV3-1 to TRBJ2-1; 7 nucleotides match TRBD2. Germline V CDR1 and CDR2: LGHDT, YNNKEL (reference sequence). The CDR3 is 16 residues long. Trimming at V came to 1 base and at J to 2 bases, leaving 5 bases not matched to a gene. The CDR3 spells CASSQGAAGTYNEQFF. The CDR3 nucleotides read TGTGCCAGCAGCCAAGGTGCAGCGGGAACCTACAATGAGCAGTTCTTC.

This clonotype showed up just a few times. V gene TRBV5-1 combines with J gene TRBJ2-3; tentative D call: TRBD2 (6 bases). Trimming pared 0 bases from V and 0 bases from J, leaving 11 bases between. This CDR3 is 16 amino acids long. The germline gives CDR1 SGHRS, CDR2 YFSETQ. Written as DNA, the CDR3 is TGCGCCAGCAGCTTGGGTCGGGGACTTAGCACAGATACGCAGTATTTT. It yields the protein CASSLGRGLSTDTQYF. Variable domain in full (rest from reference TRBV5-1 and TRBJ2-3): KAGVTQTPRYLIKTRGQQVTLSCSPISGHRSVSWYQQTPGQGLQFLFEYFSETQRNKGNFPGRFSGRQFSNSRSEMNVSTLELGDSALYLCASSLGRGLSTDTQYFGPGTRLTVL.

The sample holds a few counts of this clonotype. The chain carries TRBV4-1 and TRBJ1-2; D is unresolved. The CDR3 extends over 17 amino acids. The V gene's germline CDR1 is MGHRA and CDR2 YSYEKL. Trimming left V 1 base short and J 6 bases short, with 21 bases between. Written as DNA, the CDR3 is TGCGCCAGCAGCCAAGGAAATTTAGGTTCATTTTATGATGGCTACACCTTC. This translates into CASSQGNLGSFYDGYTF.

Details on this clonotype: Germline and junction disagree at one end, which may indicate a read error. The chain combines TRBV7-9 with TRBJ2-7, with 9 bases that match TRBD2. Germline CDR1 SEHNR, CDR2 FQNEAQ (reference sequence). The CDR3 covers 13 residues. The CDR3 nucleotides are TGTGCCAGCACCTTAGCGGGAGAAGGCGAGCAGTACTTC. Translating gives CASTLAGEGEQYF.

The rearrangement uses TRBV28 and TRBJ2-3; 10 bases map to TRBD2. There are 19 residues in the CDR3. Per germline, CDR1 MDHEN and CDR2 SYDVKM. J gave up 3 bases and V 5 bases, and 17 bases lay outside the gene matches. DNA of the CDR3: TGTGCCAGCAGTAGGACTAGCGGAATTACGACCACCACTACAGATACGCAGTATTTT. This gives the protein CASSRTSGITTTTTDTQYF. The variable domain in full, with the rest retrieved from reference TRBV28 and TRBJ2-3, is DVKVTQSSRYLVKRTGEKVFLECVQDMDHENMFWYRQDPGLGLRLIYFSYDVKMKEKGDIPEGYSVSREKKERFSLILESASTNQTSMYLCASSRTSGITTTTTDTQYFGPGTRLTVL.

This chain connects TRBV7-9 to TRBJ2-2; tentative D call: TRBD1 (6 bases). The CDR3 contains 17 residues. V lost 5 bases, J lost 4 bases, and 20 bases lay in between. Looked up from germline, CDR1 is SEHNR and CDR2 is FQNEAQ (reference sequence). The CDR3 region has the DNA TGTGCCAGCAGCCCGACAAATGGACAGAGGCGCACCGGGGAGCTGTTTTTT. The encoded protein is CASSPTNGQRRTGELFF.

The V gene is TRBV5-8, the J gene TRBJ2-3, with TRBD2 matching over 9 bases. The ends lost 4 bases at V and 0 bases at J; junction bases unmatched: 9. Per the germline V gene, CDR1 is SGHTS and CDR2 is YDEGEE. CDR3 length: 17 amino acids. The CDR3 protein is CASSARLAALSTDTQYF. The CDR3 bases are TGTGCCAGCAGCGCCCGACTAGCGGCCCTGAGCACAGATACGCAGTATTTT.

The genes are TRBV15 and TRBJ1-5, with D possibly being TRBD1 (6 bases). The CDR3 is made up of 18 amino acids. V was pared by 0 bases and J by 2 bases, with 17 bases between. Germline V gene sequence: CDR1 LNHNV, CDR2 YYDKDF (reference sequence). CDR3 in amino acids: CATSRDFAGPGGNQPQHF. In nucleotides, the CDR3 is TGTGCCACCAGCAGAGATTTTGCGGGGCCAGGGGGCAATCAGCCCCAGCATTTT.